There are a few counts of the clone carrying this TCR beta chain. What it binds is not known. The purity of all sorted populations exceeded 98%. Germline V CDR1 and CDR2: SGHTA, FQGNSA. J gave up 3 bases and V 2 bases, and 6 bases lay outside the gene matches. CDR3 length: 15 amino acids. The data derive from a study of beta chain features in type 1 diabetes. Study-level findings and limits: Naive, central memory and regulatory TCRB repertoires appeared more similar among patients than healthy donors.

The entirety of the isolated RNA underwent reverse transcription, so expressed TCRB transcripts were sequenced. Repertoires were generated with immunoSEQ multiplex PCR, while TCRdb's copy carries only in-frame clones and drops some. The sample consists of 140,000 to 150,000 clones, under 60% of them appearing once. This clonotype was obtained from a man aged 18 to 30 in good health. The genes are TRBV7-2 and TRBJ2-7, with 8 bases that match TRBD2. Sequenced input: Tregs from blood. The CDR3 is CASSLRASGSYEQYF. In nucleotides, the CDR3 is TGTGCCAGCAGCTTAAGGGCAAGCGGGAGCTACGAGCAGTACTTC.